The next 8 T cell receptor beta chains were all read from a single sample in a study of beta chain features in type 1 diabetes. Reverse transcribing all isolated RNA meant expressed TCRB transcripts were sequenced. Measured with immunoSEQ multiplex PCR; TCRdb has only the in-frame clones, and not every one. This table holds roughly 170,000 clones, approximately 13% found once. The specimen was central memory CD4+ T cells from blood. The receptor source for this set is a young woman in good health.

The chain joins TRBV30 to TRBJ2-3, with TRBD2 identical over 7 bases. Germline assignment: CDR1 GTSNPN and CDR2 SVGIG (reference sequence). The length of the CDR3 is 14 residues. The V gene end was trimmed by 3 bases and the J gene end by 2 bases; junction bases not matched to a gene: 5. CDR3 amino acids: CAWRTSRSTDTQYF. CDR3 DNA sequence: TGTGCCTGGAGGACTAGCAGATCCACAGATACGCAGTATTTT.

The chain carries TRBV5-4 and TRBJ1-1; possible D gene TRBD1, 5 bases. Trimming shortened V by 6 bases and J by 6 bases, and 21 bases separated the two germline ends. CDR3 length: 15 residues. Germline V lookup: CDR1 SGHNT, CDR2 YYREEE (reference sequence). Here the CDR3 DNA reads TGTGCCAGCACCCTGAGGGGTGCAGGGAGGGCTGAAGCTTTCTTT. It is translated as CASTLRGAGRAEAFF.

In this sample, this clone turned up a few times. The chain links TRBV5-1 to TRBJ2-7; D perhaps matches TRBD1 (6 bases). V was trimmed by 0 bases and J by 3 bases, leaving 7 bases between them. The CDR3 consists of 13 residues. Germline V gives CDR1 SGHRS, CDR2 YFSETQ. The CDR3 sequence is CASSLEQGYEQYF. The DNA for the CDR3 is TGCGCCAGCAGCTTGGAACAGGGCTACGAGCAGTACTTC.

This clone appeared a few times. Here the CDR3 DNA reads TGTGCCAGCAGATTCGACAGTGGGACCAAAAACATTCAGTACTTC. This gives the protein CASRFDSGTKNIQYF. The chain carries TRBV27 and TRBJ2-4, with D perhaps TRBD1 (5 bases). CDR1 is MNHEY and CDR2 is SMNVEV in the germline V gene (reference sequence). The CDR3 is 15 residues long. V shed 6 bases and J shed 2 bases, with 14 bases lying between them.

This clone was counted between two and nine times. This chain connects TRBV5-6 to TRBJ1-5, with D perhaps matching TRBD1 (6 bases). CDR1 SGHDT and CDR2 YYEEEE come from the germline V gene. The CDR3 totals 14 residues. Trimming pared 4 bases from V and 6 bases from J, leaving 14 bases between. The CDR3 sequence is CASSQTGLSQPQHF. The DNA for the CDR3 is TGTGCCAGCAGCCAAACAGGGTTAAGTCAGCCCCAGCATTTT. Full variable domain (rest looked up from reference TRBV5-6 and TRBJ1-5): DAGVTQSPTHLIKTRGQQVTLRCSPKSGHDTVSWYQQALGQGPQFIFQYYEEEERQRGNFPDRFSGHQFPNYSSELNVNALLLGDSALYLCASSQTGLSQPQHFGDGTRLSIL.

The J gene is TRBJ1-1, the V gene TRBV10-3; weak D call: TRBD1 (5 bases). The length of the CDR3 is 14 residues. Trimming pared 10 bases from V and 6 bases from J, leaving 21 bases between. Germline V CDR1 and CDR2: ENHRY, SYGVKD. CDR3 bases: TGTGCCAGCGGCGCCGTAGGATCGGGGGCTGAAGCTTTCTTT. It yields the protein CASGAVGSGAEAFF.

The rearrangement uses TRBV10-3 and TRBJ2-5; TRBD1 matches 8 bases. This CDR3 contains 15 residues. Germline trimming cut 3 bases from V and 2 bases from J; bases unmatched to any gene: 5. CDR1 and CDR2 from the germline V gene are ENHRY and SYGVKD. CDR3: CAISDRNRGQETQYF. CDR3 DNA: TGTGCCATCAGTGATAGGAACAGGGGGCAAGAGACCCAGTACTTC.

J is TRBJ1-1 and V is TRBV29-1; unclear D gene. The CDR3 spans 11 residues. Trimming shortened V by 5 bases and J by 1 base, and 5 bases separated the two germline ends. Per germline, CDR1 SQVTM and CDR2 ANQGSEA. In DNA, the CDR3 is TGCAGCGTTAGCCAGAACACTGAAGCTTTCTTT. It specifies CSVSQNTEAFF. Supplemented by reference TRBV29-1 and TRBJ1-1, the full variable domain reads SAVISQKPSRDICQRGTSLTIQCQVDSQVTMMFWYRQQPGQSLTLIATANQGSEATYESGFVIDKFPISRPNLTFSTLTVSNMSPEDSSIYLCSVSQNTEAFFGQGTRLTVV.